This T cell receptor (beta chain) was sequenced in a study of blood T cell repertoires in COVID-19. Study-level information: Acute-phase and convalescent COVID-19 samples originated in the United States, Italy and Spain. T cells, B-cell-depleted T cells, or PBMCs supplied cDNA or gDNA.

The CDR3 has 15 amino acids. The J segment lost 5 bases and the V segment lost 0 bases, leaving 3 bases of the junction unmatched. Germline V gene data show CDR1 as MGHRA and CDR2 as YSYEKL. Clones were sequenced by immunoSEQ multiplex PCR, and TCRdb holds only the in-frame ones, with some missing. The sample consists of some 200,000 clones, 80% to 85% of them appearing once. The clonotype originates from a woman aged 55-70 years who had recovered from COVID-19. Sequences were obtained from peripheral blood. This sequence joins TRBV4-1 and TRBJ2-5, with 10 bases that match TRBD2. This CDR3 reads CASSQEASGGETQYF. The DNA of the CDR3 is TGCGCCAGCAGCCAAGAGGCTAGCGGGGGTGAGACCCAGTACTTC.